What follows describes a single TCR beta chain. Reverse transcription of roughly 0.45 to 1 ug RNA was performed with random hexamers. The TCR beta CDR3 was amplified by immunoSEQ multiplex PCR across 54 Vbeta, 13 Jbeta. Each CDR3 protein gets one entry after TCRdb re-called the immunoSEQ multiplex PCR reads with MiXCR. Of about 300,000 distinct CDR3 sequences in the sample, about 82% were seen once. The germline CDR1 and CDR2 sequences are ENHRY and SYGVKD. V gave up 4 bases and J gave up 3 bases; unmatched junction bases: 5. The CDR3 is 15 amino acids. The entry originates in a study of CD8 T cells in Susac syndrome. CD8+ and CD4+ T cells taken from blood had their TCR beta sequenced. The multiple sclerosis controls were treatment-naive patients with relapsing-remitting disease that was stable or active.

This sequence joins TRBV10-3 and TRBJ2-1; 8 bases match TRBD2. The sequencing input was CD8+ T cells from PBMCs. This sequence originates from a human donor with multiple sclerosis. In nucleotides, the CDR3 is TGTGCCATCAGTGGTAGCGGGACTTTCTACAATGAGCAGTTCTTC. Translating it yields CAISGSGTFYNEQFF.